This T cell receptor (beta chain) was sequenced in a study of early T cells in non-severe SARS-CoV-2 infection. About the research overall: Sequenced bulk RNA came from whole blood that was unsorted, and chains were unpaired.

Points on this clonotype: Its specificity is not known.

Unique molecular identifiers were added to individual cDNA molecules. In TCRdb, the 5' RACE reads were re-called with MiXCR into one record per CDR3 protein. The sample lists about 100,000 distinct CDR3 sequences; around 14% were seen once. General study findings and limits: VDJdb-based annotation leaned toward anti-spike CD8 responses and missed private and CD4 specificities.

The source is an adult who was a healthcare worker with PCR-confirmed SARS-CoV-2 infection or an uninfected control (not recorded which). Sample: whole blood.

The CDR3 loop reads CSVEWGDYGYTF. CDR3 nucleotide sequence: TGCAGCGTTGAGTGGGGGGACTATGGCTACACCTTC. The chain uses TRBV29-1 and TRBJ1-2, with D tentatively TRBD1 (5 bases). The CDR3 covers 12 residues. The germline CDR1 and CDR2 sequences are SQVTM and ANQGSEA. V was clipped by 3 bases and J by 3 bases, with 8 bases between them.